Listed here is a single TCR beta chain. CDR1 SGHRS and CDR2 YFSETQ come from the germline V gene. V lost 7 bases, J lost 5 bases, and 8 bases stayed unmatched. The CDR3 has 14 amino acids. Libraries were prepared by immunoSEQ multiplex PCR; TCRdb keeps only in-frame clonotypes and omits some of them. The data show around 100,000 clones, about 90% seen once. The sample originates from a study of T cell changes during pregnancy in multiple sclerosis. J is TRBJ2-7 and V is TRBV5-1, with 11 bases lining up with TRBD2. The sample here was peripheral blood, taken after pregnancy. This receptor was identified in a female donor with multiple sclerosis, enrolled in a pregnancy study. Here the CDR3 DNA reads TGCGCCAGCCATATAGCGGGAGGGCTGAACGAGCAGTACTTC. As protein: CASHIAGGLNEQYF.